This paragraph reports one T cell receptor (beta chain). The data are from a study of Graves' ophthalmopathy and Graves' hyperthyroidism. Germline trimming cut 6 bases from V and 6 bases from J; bases unmatched to any gene: 7. Germline loops: CDR1 DFQATT, CDR2 SNEGSKA (reference sequence). The CDR3 is made up of 13 amino acids. RNA served as the template for amplifying TCR beta CDR3 regions. The library came from an HTBI-primed first-round RT-PCR and a second-round multiplex PCR. TCRdb fed the multiplex PCR reads into MiXCR, producing one record per CDR3 protein. The sample includes around 600,000 distinct CDR3 sequences, over 40% of them seen just once.

Input material: peripheral blood. The chain combines TRBV20-1 with TRBJ2-7; 11 bases are shared with TRBD2. This TCR was sampled from an adult man with Graves' ophthalmopathy. For the CDR3, the DNA is TGCAGTGCAAGTAGCGGGAGGGCCCTCGAGCAGTACTTC. This translates into CSASSGRALEQYF.